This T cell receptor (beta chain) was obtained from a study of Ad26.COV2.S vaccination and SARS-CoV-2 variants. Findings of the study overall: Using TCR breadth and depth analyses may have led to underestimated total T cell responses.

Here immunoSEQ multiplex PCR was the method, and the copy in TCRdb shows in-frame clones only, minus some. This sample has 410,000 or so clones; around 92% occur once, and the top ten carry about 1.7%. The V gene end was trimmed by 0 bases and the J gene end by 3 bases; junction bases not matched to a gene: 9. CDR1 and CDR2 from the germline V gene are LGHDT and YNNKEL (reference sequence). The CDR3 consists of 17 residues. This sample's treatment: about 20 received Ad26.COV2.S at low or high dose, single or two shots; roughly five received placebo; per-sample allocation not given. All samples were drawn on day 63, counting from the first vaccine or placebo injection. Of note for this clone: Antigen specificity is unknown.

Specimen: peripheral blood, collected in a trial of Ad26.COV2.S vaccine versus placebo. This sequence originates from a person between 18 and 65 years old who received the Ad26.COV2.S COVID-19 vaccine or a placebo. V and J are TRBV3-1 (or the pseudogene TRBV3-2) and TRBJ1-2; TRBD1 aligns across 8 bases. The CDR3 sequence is CASSQDFFQGAYYGYTF. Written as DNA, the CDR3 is TGTGCCAGCAGCCAAGATTTCTTTCAGGGGGCGTACTATGGCTACACCTTC.